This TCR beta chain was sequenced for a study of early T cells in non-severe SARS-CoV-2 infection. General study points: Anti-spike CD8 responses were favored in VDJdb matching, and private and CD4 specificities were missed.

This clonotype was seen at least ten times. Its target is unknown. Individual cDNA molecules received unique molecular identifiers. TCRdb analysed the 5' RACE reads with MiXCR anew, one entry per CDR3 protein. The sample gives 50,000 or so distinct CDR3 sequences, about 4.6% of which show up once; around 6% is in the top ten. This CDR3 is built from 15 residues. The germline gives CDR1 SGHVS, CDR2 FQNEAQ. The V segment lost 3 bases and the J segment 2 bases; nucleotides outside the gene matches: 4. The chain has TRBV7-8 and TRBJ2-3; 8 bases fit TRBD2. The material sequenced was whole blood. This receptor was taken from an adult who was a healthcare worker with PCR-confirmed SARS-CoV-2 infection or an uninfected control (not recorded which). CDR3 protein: CASSFAGGLTDTQYF. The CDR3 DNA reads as TGTGCCAGCAGCTTTGCGGGGGGCCTCACAGATACGCAGTATTTT.